The 8 T cell receptor beta chains in this list originate from one sample, sequenced in a study of STAT5B mutations in CD4+ large granular lymphocyte leukemia. Assay: immunoSEQ multiplex PCR; the TCRdb copy retains only in-frame clones and omits some. The sample lists about 30,000 clones, roughly 77% occurring once. Sequencing used CD4+ T cells from blood buffy coats. These receptors were obtained from a human donor in good health.

This clone appeared a few times. V gene TRBV7-8 combines with J gene TRBJ2-7; either TRBD1 or TRBD2 may supply D (6 bases each). V was clipped by 5 bases and J by 6 bases, with 17 bases between them. The germline CDR1 and CDR2 sequences are SGHVS and FQNEAQ. The length of the CDR3 is 14 residues. CDR3 sequence (DNA): TGTGCCAGCAGCGCGACAGGAGGGGTATCCGAGCAGTACTTC. Encoded protein: CASSATGGVSEQYF.

The V call is TRBV20-1, the J call TRBJ1-1; TRBD1 is a possible D gene (5 bases). The germline V and J ends were trimmed by 6 bases and 3 bases, with 8 bases remaining between them. There are 11 residues in the CDR3. Germline CDR1 and CDR2: DFQATT and SNEGSKA (reference sequence). This CDR3 is CSAKGHTEAFF. CDR3 coding DNA: TGCAGTGCCAAGGGGCACACTGAAGCTTTCTTT.

The rearrangement uses TRBV9 and TRBJ1-2; D unresolved. This CDR3 is 15 amino acids long. V lost 0 bases, J lost 1 base, and 10 bases lay in between. CDR1 is SGDLS and CDR2 is YYNGEE in the germline V gene. CDR3 nucleotides: TGTGCCAGCAGCGTAGAGAGGGATCTTAACTATGGCTACACCTTC. Protein sequence: CASSVERDLNYGYTF. The full variable domain, rest sourced from reference TRBV9 and TRBJ1-2, is DSGVTQTPKHLITATGQRVTLRCSPRSGDLSVYWYQQSLDQGLQFLIQYYNGEERAKGNILERFSAQQFPDLHSELNLSSLELGDSALYFCASSVERDLNYGYTFGSGTRLTVV.

The chain joins TRBV7-9 to TRBJ2-3, with TRBD2 identical over 12 bases. Germline V gives CDR1 SEHNR, CDR2 FQNEAQ (reference sequence). The CDR3 extends over 15 amino acids. Germline trimming cut 9 bases from V and 1 base from J; bases unmatched to any gene: 5. CDR3 nucleotide sequence: TGTGCCAGTGTAAGGACTAGCGGGGGCACAGATACGCAGTATTTT. It yields the protein CASVRTSGGTDTQYF.

This chain joins TRBV5-6 and TRBJ1-1, with D hard to call. V was pared by 5 bases and J by 0 bases, with 8 bases between. The CDR3 is 13 amino acids. Germline lookup yields CDR1 SGHDT and CDR2 YYEEEE. CDR3 loop: CASSQDLNTEAFF. As DNA, the CDR3 is TGTGCCAGCAGTCAGGACTTGAACACTGAAGCTTTCTTT.

CDR3 region: CASTGTNEQFF. The CDR3, as DNA: TGTGCCAGCACAGGGACCAATGAGCAGTTCTTC. V gene TRBV6-5 combines with J gene TRBJ2-1, with D perhaps TRBD1 or TRBD2 (5 bases each). CDR1 is MNHEY, CDR2 SVGAGI, per germline. The CDR3 is 11 amino acids. V lost 7 bases to trimming and J lost 6 bases, with 7 bases between them.

The chain uses TRBV18 and TRBJ2-5; 7 nucleotides agree with TRBD1. CDR3 length equals 13 residues. The ends lost 4 bases at V and 4 bases at J; junction bases unmatched: 3. Germline V gene sequence: CDR1 KGHSH, CDR2 LQKENI. CDR3 amino acids: CASSQGARETQYF. CDR3 nucleotide sequence: TGTGCCAGCTCACAGGGGGCAAGAGAGACCCAGTACTTC. The full variable domain, its missing parts supplied by reference TRBV18 and TRBJ2-5, is NAGVMQNPRHLVRRRGQEARLRCSPMKGHSHVYWYRQLPEEGLKFMVYLQKENIIDESGMPKERFSAEFPKEGPSILRIQQVVRGDSAAYFCASSQGARETQYFGPGTRLLVL.

This chain uses TRBV7-6 with TRBJ2-5; 9 bases align to TRBD2. Trimming at V came to 2 bases and at J to 6 bases, leaving 19 bases not matched to a gene. Germline CDR1 SGHVS, CDR2 FNYEAQ. The CDR3 sequence is 19 residues long. This chain's CDR3 is CASSLTTKGAGGSGKTQYF. The CDR3 nucleotides read TGTGCCAGCAGCTTAACGACGAAGGGCGCGGGGGGGTCAGGGAAGACCCAGTACTTC.